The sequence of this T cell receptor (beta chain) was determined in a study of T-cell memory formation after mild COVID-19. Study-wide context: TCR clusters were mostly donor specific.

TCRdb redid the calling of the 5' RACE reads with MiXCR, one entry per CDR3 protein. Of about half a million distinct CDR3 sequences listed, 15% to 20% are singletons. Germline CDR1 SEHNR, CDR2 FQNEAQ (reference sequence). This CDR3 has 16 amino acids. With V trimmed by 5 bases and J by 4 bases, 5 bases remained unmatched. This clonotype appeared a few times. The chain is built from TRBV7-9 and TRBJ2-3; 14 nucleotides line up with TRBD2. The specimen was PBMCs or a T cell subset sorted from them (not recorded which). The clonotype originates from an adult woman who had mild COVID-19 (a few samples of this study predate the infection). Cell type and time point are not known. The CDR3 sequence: CASSPGTSGGPDTQYF. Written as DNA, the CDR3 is TGTGCCAGCAGCCCCGGGACTAGCGGGGGTCCAGATACGCAGTATTTT. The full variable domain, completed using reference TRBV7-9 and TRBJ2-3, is DTGVSQNPRHKITKRGQNVTFRCDPISEHNRLYWYRQTLGQGPEFLTYFQNEAQLEKSRLLSDRFSAERPKGSFSTLEIQRTEQGDSAMYLCASSPGTSGGPDTQYFGPGTRLTVL.